This TCR beta chain was found in a study of blood T cell repertoires in COVID-19. Study context: Samples of COVID-19 (acute and convalescent) were obtained from the United States, Italy and Spain. Nucleic acid was either cDNA or gDNA, and it came from T cells, B-cell-depleted T cells, or PBMCs.

Authors' analysis steps: Estimated nucleated cell counts came from reference gene primer amplification. Measured with immunoSEQ multiplex PCR; TCRdb has only the in-frame clones, and not every one. From that table come the V and J calls and clone size; the DNA was used to work out D and trimming. The table includes 25,000 to 35,000 clones, around 85% detected once. Trimming removed 7 bases at V and 1 base at J, with 7 bases between. The CDR3 runs to 12 residues. CDR1 is MNHNY and CDR2 is SVGAGI in the germline V gene (reference sequence). The chain uses TRBV6-6 and TRBJ1-1, with D tentatively TRBD1 (5 bases). This clonotype was obtained from a human donor with active COVID-19. The donor label of this sample is uncertain. Specimen: peripheral blood. In nucleotides, the CDR3 is TGTGCCAGCAACGGGGGGAACACTGAAGCTTTCTTT. As protein: CASNGGNTEAFF.